This record looks at one T cell receptor beta chain sequence and its context. This clonotype was observed at least ten times. What antigen it recognizes has not been identified. There are no base qualities to consult, and no much larger clone falls within one base. The instrument given in TCRdb is Illumina NovaSeq 6000. cDNA libraries for TCRalpha and TCRbeta were prepared by 5'RACE using constant-segment primers, with sample barcodes and unique molecular identifiers added. RNA was extracted from every sample with Trizol reagent. Libraries were amplified in two PCR steps, with a second sample barcode and Illumina TruSeq adapters added in the second step. Sequencing of the libraries was done on an Illumina NovaSeq, producing 2 x 150 bp paired-end reads. The authors' analysis ran thus. With migec v1.2.7, reads were demultiplexed and then collapsed into UMI-guided consensus sequences. Using mixcr v2.1.11, UMI consensuses were aligned to TRA and TRB V and J templates and then assembled into clonotypes. Expanded or contracted clonotypes were those called significant by both edgeR and NoisET, with noise models trained on biological replicates. edgeR calls used a false discovery rate-adjusted p below 0.01 and a log2 fold-change threshold of 1. As an exploratory analysis of dynamics, max-normalized trajectories of the 1000 most abundant clonotypes were examined by PCA with hierarchical clustering. Each responding clone was given a CD4 or CD8 phenotype based on the CD4+ and CD8+ repertoires, which had been sequenced separately. The public reads were quality trimmed at Q25 with fastp and then assembled into clones with MiXCR by TCRdb, keeping productive beta chains. Rows with one shared CDR3 protein collapse into an entry with the most common genes and DNA. It is TCRdb's table, rather than the study itself, that gives the V and J calls and clone size. Present in this sample are roughly 610,000 distinct CDR3 sequences, 17% of which were seen just once. Jointly, the top ten make up about 8.1% of the sample.

Ficoll-Paque density gradient centrifugation was used to isolate PBMCs. The sample originates from a study of T-cell memory formation after mild COVID-19 (dated by TCRdb to the early 2020s). With regard to the full study: TCR sequence clusters from the two donors were largely donor specific. Longitudinal TCRalpha and TCRbeta repertoire sequencing tracked T-cell clones expanding and contracting after mild COVID-19 in a couple of donors. The cohort comprised two young, previously healthy adult volunteers, one female and one male.

What the work shows at the level of the full study, not this receptor alone: The second-wave clones that peaked on day 37 were not confirmed to be SARS-CoV-2 specific. Some responding clones were detected in pre-infection memory, suggesting pre-existing cross-reactive memory T cells joined the SARS-CoV-2 response. From day 15 to 85, contracting clones showed balanced CD4/CD8 phenotypes, whereas a second wave of clones that expanded from day 15 to 37 leaned towards CD4+. The study included only a couple of mild cases, and larger cohorts that include severe cases with pre-infection samples were judged to be necessary. Contracting CD4+ clones were located mainly in the CM and EM memory subsets, whereas CD8+ clones were found to be enriched in EMRA.

The TCR was taken from an adult woman who had mild COVID-19 (a few samples of this study predate the infection). The sample titles of this study are shuffled in the database, so cell type and time point are left out; the donor was told from shared clones. Sequencing used PBMCs or a T cell subset sorted from them (not recorded which).

Here the CDR3 is given as CASTPWGANPLGEQFF. The DNA is TGTGCCAGCACCCCTTGGGGGGCTAACCCCCTCGGGGAGCAGTTCTTC. This chain is built from TRBV12-3 or TRBV12-4 and TRBJ2-1; the D gene may be TRBD1 or TRBD2, since each aligns over 6 bases. The CDR3 measures 16 amino acids from cysteine to phenylalanine. Only the CDR3 region is kept as DNA, spanning 48 bases read in frame from base 1. V sheds 7 bases and J sheds 10 bases, leaving 26 bases between their ends.